These 14 T cell receptor beta chains came from one sample sequenced in a study of cytomegalovirus exposure and HLA in healthy donors. PCR used 60 Vbeta primers and 13 Jbeta primers. Generated by immunoSEQ multiplex PCR, the TCRdb table keeps only in-frame clones and is missing some. The sample holds approximately 40,000 clones, roughly 67% seen once. Sequencing used PBMCs. The receptors were sampled from a man aged 50-59 years in good health and CMV-seropositive.

This clone came up once. The chain employs TRBV27 and TRBJ1-1; a weak D match, TRBD1 (6 bases). V dropped 4 bases and J dropped 8 bases, with 17 bases sitting between them. This CDR3 is built from 14 residues. The germline gives CDR1 MNHEY, CDR2 SMNVEV (reference sequence). CDR3 residues: CASSSLTGTKEAFF. CDR3 bases: TGTGCCAGCAGTTCCCTAACAGGGACGAAGGAAGCTTTCTTT.

This clone occurred a few times. The rearrangement joins TRBV7-2 to TRBJ1-6; 9 bases agree with TRBD1. The CDR3 is 15 residues long. With V trimmed by 1 base and J by 9 bases, 4 bases remained unmatched. Germline CDR1 and CDR2: SGHTA and FQGNSA. This CDR3 reads CASSLVGTGTSPLHF. The CDR3 region has the DNA TGTGCCAGCAGCTTAGTGGGGACAGGGACTTCACCCCTCCACTTT.

This clone was counted a few times. The chain joins TRBV11-2 to TRBJ2-1; TRBD1 might be the D (6 bases). The CDR3 runs 15 residues. V was trimmed by 3 bases and J by 4 bases, leaving 13 bases between them. Germline V gene data show CDR1 as SGHAT and CDR2 as FQNNGV. CDR3 nucleotide sequence: TGTGCCAGCAGCTTGGTACAGGGAGCATACAATGAGCAGTTCTTC. Translated, it gives CASSLVQGAYNEQFF. Full variable domain (missing parts from reference TRBV11-2 and TRBJ2-1): EAGVAQSPRYKIIEKRQSVAFWCNPISGHATLYWYQQILGQGPKLLIQFQNNGVVDDSQLPKDRFSAERLKGVDSTLKIQPAKLEDSAVYLCASSLVQGAYNEQFFGPGTRLTVL.

The CDR3 DNA is TGTGCCTGGAGTGTTAGGGGCTTTGGGAATTCACCCCTCCACTTT. It encodes CAWSVRGFGNSPLHF. This chain joins TRBV30 and TRBJ1-6, with TRBD1 as a possible D gene (5 bases). CDR3 length: 15 residues. The V and J ends lost 0 bases and 7 bases respectively, with 13 bases between them. CDR1 and CDR2 (germline): GTSNPN, SVGIG (reference sequence). Variable domain in full (rest from reference TRBV30 and TRBJ1-6): SQTIHQWPATLVQPVGSPLSLECTVEGTSNPNLYWYRQAAGRGLQLLFYSVGIGQISSEVPQNLSASRPQDRQFILSSKKLLLSDSGFYLCAWSVRGFGNSPLHFGNGTRLTVT.

The genes are TRBV5-1 and TRBJ2-3, with D possibly TRBD1 on 5 matching bases. This CDR3 has 16 amino acids. V was trimmed by 3 bases and J by 4 bases, leaving 18 bases between them. CDR1 and CDR2 (germline): SGHRS, YFSETQ. CDR3 coding DNA: TGCGCCAGCAGCTCCAACCCCGTGGGGCGGCCAGATACGCAGTATTTT. The encoded protein is CASSSNPVGRPDTQYF. Variable domain in full (rest from reference TRBV5-1 and TRBJ2-3): KAGVTQTPRYLIKTRGQQVTLSCSPISGHRSVSWYQQTPGQGLQFLFEYFSETQRNKGNFPGRFSGRQFSNSRSEMNVSTLELGDSALYLCASSSNPVGRPDTQYFGPGTRLTVL.

The V and J genes are TRBV19 and TRBJ1-2; D might be TRBD1 (5 bases). This CDR3 contains 12 residues. Germline-derived CDR1 and CDR2 are LNHDA and SQIVND (reference sequence). Trimming took off 8 bases at V and 2 bases at J, with 9 bases between the two ends. CDR3 nucleotides: TGTGCCAGTGGGCCAGGGAACTATGGCTACACCTTC. Protein: CASGPGNYGYTF.

The genes are TRBV15 and TRBJ2-3, with 8 positions matching TRBD1. The CDR3 is made up of 14 amino acids. The germline V gene encodes CDR1 LNHNV and CDR2 YYDKDF (reference sequence). V dropped 5 bases and J dropped 3; count of bases not matched to a gene: 4. CDR3 in DNA: TGTGCCACCAGCGCAGGGGGCATTACAGATACGCAGTATTTT. It codes for CATSAGGITDTQYF. The variable domain in full, with the rest retrieved from reference TRBV15 and TRBJ2-3, is DAMVIQNPRYQVTQFGKPVTLSCSQTLNHNVMYWYQQKSSQAPKLLFHYYDKDFNNEADTPDNFQSRRPNTSFCFLDIRSPGLGDTAMYLCATSAGGITDTQYFGPGTRLTVL.

The chain couples TRBV6-1 to TRBJ1-5; 12 bases agree with TRBD1. Germline loops: CDR1 MNHNS, CDR2 SASEGT. This CDR3 has 15 residues. V was clipped by 6 bases and J by 6 bases; unmatched bases: 6. CDR3 region: CASSAGQGAGQPQHF. The CDR3 DNA sequence: TGTGCCAGCAGCGCGGGACAGGGGGCAGGTCAGCCCCAGCATTTT.

The chain couples TRBV6-5 to TRBJ1-2, with a possible D match to TRBD1 (5 bases). The V end was cut by 6 bases, the J end by 1 base, with 12 bases between. The CDR3 extends over 14 amino acids. The germline V gene encodes CDR1 MNHEY and CDR2 SVGAGI. The CDR3 is CASRDAGVNYGYTF. The CDR3 nucleotides are TGTGCCAGCAGAGACGCGGGGGTTAACTATGGCTACACCTTC.

This clone came up a few times. This chain links TRBV4-3 with TRBJ2-7, with D possibly matching TRBD1 (5 bases). Trimming left V 1 base short and J 2 bases short, with 12 bases between. Germline CDR1 reads LGHNA; CDR2 reads YSLEER. The CDR3 runs to 15 residues. The CDR3 DNA follows: TGCGCCAGCAGCCAAGGTTTTTCAGGGCCCTACGAGCAGTACTTC. This sequence encodes CASSQGFSGPYEQYF.

The genes are TRBV7-3 and TRBJ1-4, with a tentative D call TRBD1 (6 bases). Germline values: CDR1 SGHTA, CDR2 FQGTGA. V dropped 5 bases and J dropped 3 bases, with 13 bases sitting between them. CDR3 length equals 15 residues. The CDR3: CASSQQGRPNEKLFF. CDR3 in DNA: TGTGCCAGCAGCCAACAGGGTCGGCCTAATGAAAAACTGTTTTTT.

The rearrangement uses TRBV5-1 and TRBJ2-3, with TRBD2 matching 8 bases. This CDR3 has 14 amino acids. V gave up 4 bases and J gave up 5 bases; unmatched junction bases: 6. The V gene's germline CDR1 is SGHRS and CDR2 YFSETQ. CDR3 sequence reads: CASSLGLEVDTQYF. The CDR3 DNA follows: TGCGCCAGCAGCCTGGGACTAGAGGTAGATACGCAGTATTTT. The full variable domain, rest sourced from reference TRBV5-1 and TRBJ2-3, is KAGVTQTPRYLIKTRGQQVTLSCSPISGHRSVSWYQQTPGQGLQFLFEYFSETQRNKGNFPGRFSGRQFSNSRSEMNVSTLELGDSALYLCASSLGLEVDTQYFGPGTRLTVL.

The rearrangement links TRBV9 to TRBJ1-5, with D hard to call. The CDR3 has 15 amino acids. Trimming removed 3 bases at V and 4 bases at J, with 14 bases between. CDR1 and CDR2 from the germline V gene are SGDLS and YYNGEE. The CDR3 coding sequence is TGTGCCAGCAGCGGAGGGAGTAGGAGTAATCAGCCCCAGCATTTT. Encoded protein: CASSGGSRSNQPQHF.

Concerning this clone itself: The identical CDR3 is also encoded by other nucleotide sequences in the sample. The CDR3 spells CASSYVGDGYTF. CDR3 nucleotides: TGTGCCAGCAGTTATGTGGGAGATGGCTACACCTTC. The J gene is TRBJ1-2, the V gene TRBV6-5; D gene ambiguous. The germline CDR1 and CDR2 sequences are MNHEY and SVGAGI. The CDR3 loop spans 12 amino acids. The V and J ends lost 3 bases and 6 bases respectively, with 8 bases between them.